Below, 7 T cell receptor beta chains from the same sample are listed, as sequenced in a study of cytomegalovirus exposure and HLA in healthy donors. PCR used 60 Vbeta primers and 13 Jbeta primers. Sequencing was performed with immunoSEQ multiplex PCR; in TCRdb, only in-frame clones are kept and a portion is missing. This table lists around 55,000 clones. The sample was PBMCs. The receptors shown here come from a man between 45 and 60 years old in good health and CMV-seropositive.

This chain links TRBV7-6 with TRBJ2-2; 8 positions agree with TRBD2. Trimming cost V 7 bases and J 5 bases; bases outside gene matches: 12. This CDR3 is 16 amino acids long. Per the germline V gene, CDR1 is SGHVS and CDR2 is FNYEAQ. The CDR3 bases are TGTGCCAGCACCCAGGGGAGGACTAGCAATACCGGGGAGCTGTTTTTT. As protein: CASTQGRTSNTGELFF.

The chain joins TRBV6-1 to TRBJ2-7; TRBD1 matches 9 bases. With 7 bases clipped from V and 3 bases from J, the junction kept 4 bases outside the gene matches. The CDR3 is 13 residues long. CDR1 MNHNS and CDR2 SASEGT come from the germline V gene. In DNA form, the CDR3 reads TGTGCCAGCACCACAGGGGGCAACTACGAGCAGTACTTC. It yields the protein CASTTGGNYEQYF.

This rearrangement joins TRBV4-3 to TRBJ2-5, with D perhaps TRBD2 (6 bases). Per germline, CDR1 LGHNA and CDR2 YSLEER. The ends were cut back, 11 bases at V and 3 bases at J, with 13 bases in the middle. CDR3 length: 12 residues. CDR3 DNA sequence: TGCGCCGCCCGGGGGAAGGAAGAGACCCAGTACTTC. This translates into CAARGKEETQYF.

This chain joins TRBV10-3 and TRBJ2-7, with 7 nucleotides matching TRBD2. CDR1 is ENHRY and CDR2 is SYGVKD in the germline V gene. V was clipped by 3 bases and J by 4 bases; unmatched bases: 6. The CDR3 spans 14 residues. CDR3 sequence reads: CAISDHSGPYEQYF. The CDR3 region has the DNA TGTGCCATCAGTGATCATAGCGGGCCTTACGAGCAGTACTTC.

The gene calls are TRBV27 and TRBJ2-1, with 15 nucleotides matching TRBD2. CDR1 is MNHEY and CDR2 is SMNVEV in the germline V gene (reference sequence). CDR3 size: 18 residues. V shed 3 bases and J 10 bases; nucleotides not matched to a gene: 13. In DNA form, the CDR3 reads TGTGCCAGCAGTTTGGAGTGGACTAGCGGGGGGGCCCCGAGGGAGCAGTTCTTC. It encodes CASSLEWTSGGAPREQFF.

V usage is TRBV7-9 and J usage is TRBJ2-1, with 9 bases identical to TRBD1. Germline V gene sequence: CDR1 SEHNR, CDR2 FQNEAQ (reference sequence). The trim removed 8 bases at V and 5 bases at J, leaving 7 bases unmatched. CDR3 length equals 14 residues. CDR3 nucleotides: TGTGCCAGCCGGACAGGGGAAGCCGACAATGAGCAGTTCTTC. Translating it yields CASRTGEADNEQFF.

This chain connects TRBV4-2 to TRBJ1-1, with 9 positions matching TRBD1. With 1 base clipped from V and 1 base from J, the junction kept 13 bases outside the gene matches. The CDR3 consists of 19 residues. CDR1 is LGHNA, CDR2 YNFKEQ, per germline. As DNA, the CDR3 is TGTGCCAGCAGCCAAGTTCCACAGGGGGCAAAAGGAAGGAACACTGAAGCTTTCTTT. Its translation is CASSQVPQGAKGRNTEAFF.